This entry lists 22 T cell receptor beta chains sequenced from one sample in a study of T cell repertoires in cytomegalovirus infection. No antigens are known for them. TCRdb re-derived calls from the reads in MiXCR, one entry per CDR3 protein. The sample includes 550,000 to 700,000 distinct CDR3 sequences, approximately 40% of them seen just once. The source was cultured PBMCs, collected from culture after CMV antigen stimulation. The receptors originated from a human donor in good health (CMV status not recorded). Some clones in this sample may be carry-over from other donors' samples.

The chain employs TRBV15 and TRBJ2-1; 7 positions agree with TRBD2. Per germline, CDR1 LNHNV and CDR2 YYDKDF (reference sequence). V dropped 1 base and J dropped 7; count of bases not matched to a gene: 4. This CDR3 comprises 14 residues. The CDR3 region is CATSRALAANEQFF. The CDR3 nucleotides are TGTGCCACCAGCAGAGCCCTAGCGGCAAATGAGCAGTTCTTC.

This clonotype was counted many times. The CDR3 is CASSLRGGSSNQPQHF. The CDR3, as DNA: TGTGCCAGCAGCTTAAGAGGTGGCAGTAGCAATCAGCCCCAGCATTTT. This rearrangement joins TRBV7-2 to TRBJ1-5; D is unresolved. V shed 2 bases and J shed 0 bases, with 11 bases lying between them. CDR3 length: 16 amino acids. In germline, CDR1 is SGHTA, CDR2 FQGNSA.

This chain uses TRBV7-2 with TRBJ2-7, with D possibly matching TRBD2 (5 bases). There are 12 residues in the CDR3. V was pared by 1 base and J by 7 bases, with 8 bases between. Germline CDR1 and CDR2: SGHTA and FQGNSA. The CDR3 DNA follows: TGTGCCAGCAGCTTAGTCGGGAAAGAGCAGTACTTC. Translation gives CASSLVGKEQYF.

The gene calls are TRBV7-6 and TRBJ2-7; 8 nucleotides agree with TRBD2. Looked up from germline, CDR1 is SGHVS and CDR2 is FNYEAQ. The length of the CDR3 is 15 residues. V was clipped by 5 bases and J by 3 bases; unmatched bases: 9. In DNA, the CDR3 is TGTGCCAGCAGCCCACGAGCGGGAGACGGCTACGAGCAGTACTTC. Encoded protein: CASSPRAGDGYEQYF.

The V gene is TRBV7-2, the J gene TRBJ1-1; a weak D match, TRBD1 (5 bases). The CDR3 runs 14 residues. Germline V gene lookup returns CDR1 SGHTA and CDR2 FQGNSA. V lost 8 bases and J 1 base, leaving 14 bases between the germline ends. CDR3 loop: CASVLDQGNTEAFF. As DNA, the CDR3 is TGTGCCAGCGTTTTGGACCAGGGGAACACTGAAGCTTTCTTT.

The V and J genes are TRBV7-2 and TRBJ2-7, with D unresolved. Germline V gene data show CDR1 as SGHTA and CDR2 as FQGNSA. Trimming pared 4 bases from V and 1 base from J, leaving 8 bases between. The CDR3 covers 13 residues. The CDR3 loop is CASSSWYSYEQYF. DNA of the CDR3: TGTGCCAGCAGCTCATGGTATTCCTACGAGCAGTACTTC.

This chain connects TRBV4-1 to TRBJ2-6; TRBD2 matches at 10 bases. The CDR3 has 16 amino acids. Germline CDR1 MGHRA, CDR2 YSYEKL. Trimming at V came to 3 bases and at J to 4 bases, leaving 3 bases not matched to a gene. CDR3 sequence reads: CASSQGLASGANVLTF. CDR3 nucleotide sequence: TGCGCCAGCAGCCAGGGACTAGCGTCCGGGGCCAACGTCCTGACTTTC.

The gene calls are TRBV27 and TRBJ2-1; no clear D. This CDR3 comprises 17 residues. Between the trimmed V and J ends, which lost 1 base and 0 bases, there was a span of 13 bases. Germline V lookup: CDR1 MNHEY, CDR2 SMNVEV (reference sequence). CDR3 sequence (DNA): TGTGCCAGCAGTTTATTGGCCCTATCCTACTCCTACAATGAGCAGTTCTTC. As protein: CASSLLALSYSYNEQFF.

This clonotype was counted a few times. The chain joins TRBV7-2 to TRBJ2-3; unclear D gene. The CDR3 extends over 14 amino acids. V was pared by 7 bases and J by 2 bases, with 13 bases between. Germline V gives CDR1 SGHTA, CDR2 FQGNSA. In nucleotides, the CDR3 is TGTGCCAGCACCCCGGGCCAGTCCACAGATACGCAGTATTTT. This encodes CASTPGQSTDTQYF.

Of note for this clonotype: At one end, the junction sequence differs from germline, possibly due to a read error. J is TRBJ2-4 and V is TRBV19; D is undetermined. The germline V gene encodes CDR1 LNHDA and CDR2 SQIVND (reference sequence). The CDR3 is 15 residues long. The CDR3 DNA is TGTGCCAGTAGTATAGGGCCCCCTCCCAATAACATTCAGTACTTC. This translates into CASSIGPPPNNIQYF.

The V gene is TRBV6-1, the J gene TRBJ1-5; D remains unclear. The germline CDR1 and CDR2 sequences are MNHNS and SASEGT. V lost 2 bases, J lost 5 bases, and 13 bases lay in between. The CDR3 covers 15 residues. The CDR3 DNA sequence: TGTGCCAGCAGTGAAATAAGAGGAACCCATCAGCCCCAGCATTTT. Translating it yields CASSEIRGTHQPQHF.

This chain joins TRBV7-2 and TRBJ2-7; a weak D match, TRBD1 (7 bases). Germline CDR1 reads SGHTA; CDR2 reads FQGNSA. This CDR3 spans 14 amino acids. The V gene lost 2 bases and the J gene lost 3 bases, with 11 bases spanning the gap. CDR3 loop: CASSLLQGGYEQYF. DNA for the CDR3: TGTGCCAGCAGCTTATTGCAGGGGGGCTACGAGCAGTACTTC.

This clonotype was observed a handful of times. This chain connects TRBV29-1 to TRBJ2-3, with 8 bases identical to TRBD2. This CDR3 has 13 amino acids. V trimming: 7 bases; J trimming: 1 base; junction bases outside the gene matches: 4. Germline lookup yields CDR1 SQVTM and CDR2 ANQGSEA. The CDR3 sequence: CSAAGVGTDTQYF. CDR3 bases: TGCAGCGCAGCGGGAGTCGGCACAGATACGCAGTATTTT.

This clonotype has only a few counts. The rearrangement links TRBV18 to TRBJ2-7; 14 nucleotides align to TRBD2. CDR1 and CDR2 from the germline V gene are KGHSH and LQKENI. J gave up 7 bases and V 3 bases, and 8 bases lay outside the gene matches. The CDR3 is made up of 16 amino acids. The CDR3: CASSPSGTSGRGEQYF. CDR3 DNA: TGTGCCAGCTCACCCTCCGGGACTAGCGGGAGAGGGGAGCAGTACTTC.

This clonotype was observed a few times. This chain joins TRBV14 and TRBJ1-1, with D perhaps matching TRBD1 (6 bases). CDR3 length: 15 residues. Per the germline V gene, CDR1 is SGHDN and CDR2 is FVKESK. Trimming removed 1 base at V and 3 bases at J, with 12 bases between. This CDR3 is CASSQGHRAYTEAFF. The DNA of the CDR3 is TGTGCCAGCAGCCAAGGCCACAGGGCCTACACTGAAGCTTTCTTT.

This sequence joins TRBV29-1 and TRBJ2-7; tentatively, D is TRBD2 (6 bases). The CDR3 sequence is 14 residues long. V was clipped by 6 bases and J by 0 bases, with 15 bases between them. Germline CDR1 and CDR2: SQVTM and ANQGSEA. In DNA form, the CDR3 reads TGCAGCGTCTCCGGGACTGAACGCTCCTACGAGCAGTACTTC. It specifies CSVSGTERSYEQYF.

In its sample, this clonotype was seen a few times. V is TRBV7-6 and J is TRBJ2-3; D could derive from TRBD1 or TRBD2 (5 bases each). CDR1 is SGHVS and CDR2 is FNYEAQ in the germline V gene. The length of the CDR3 is 16 residues. V lost 0 bases to trimming and J lost 6 bases, with 16 bases between them. DNA for the CDR3: TGTGCCAGCAGCTTAGCTGGGGGACCCGTTCTCGATACGCAGTATTTT. It specifies CASSLAGGPVLDTQYF.

This clonotype was detected a few times. The J gene is TRBJ2-2, the V gene TRBV7-8, with TRBD2 identical over 10 bases. The J segment lost 0 bases and the V segment lost 8 bases, leaving 9 bases of the junction unmatched. Germline loops: CDR1 SGHVS, CDR2 FQNEAQ. CDR3 length: 17 amino acids. CDR3 nucleotides: TGTGCCAGCCGGCACGGTAGCGGGGGGTCGAACACCGGGGAGCTGTTTTTT. It encodes CASRHGSGGSNTGELFF.

This clonotype came up a few times. The gene calls are TRBV28 and TRBJ1-1; 7 nucleotides match TRBD1. The length of the CDR3 is 13 residues. The J segment lost 4 bases and the V segment lost 8 bases, leaving 7 bases of the junction unmatched. The germline gives CDR1 MDHEN, CDR2 SYDVKM. The CDR3 DNA reads TGTGCCAGCGCCAGGGGGTGGGCCACTGAAGCTTTCTTT. This translates into CASARGWATEAFF. Supplemented by reference TRBV28 and TRBJ1-1, the full variable domain reads DVKVTQSSRYLVKRTGEKVFLECVQDMDHENMFWYRQDPGLGLRLIYFSYDVKMKEKGDIPEGYSVSREKKERFSLILESASTNQTSMYLCASARGWATEAFFGQGTRLTVV.

The chain links TRBV5-4 to TRBJ2-1; D call uncertain. The CDR3 covers 12 residues. Trimming stripped 2 bases from V and 6 bases from J, with 6 bases between. Germline V gene lookup returns CDR1 SGHNT and CDR2 YYREEE (reference sequence). The CDR3 reads CASSFPPNEQFF. The CDR3 DNA follows: TGTGCCAGCAGCTTCCCACCCAATGAGCAGTTCTTC.

This clonotype was observed a few times. The genes are TRBV7-2 and TRBJ2-2; TRBD1 aligns across 12 bases. Looked up from germline, CDR1 is SGHTA and CDR2 is FQGNSA. This CDR3 is 17 amino acids long. With V trimmed by 5 bases and J by 7 bases, 11 bases remained unmatched. CDR3 bases: TGTGCCAGCAGCACCGGTGGGGGGACAGGGGGCCTCGGGGAGCTGTTTTTT. Translation: CASSTGGGTGGLGELFF. Full variable domain (remainder filled in from reference TRBV7-2 and TRBJ2-2): GAGVSQSPSNKVTEKGKDVELRCDPISGHTALYWYRQSLGQGLEFLIYFQGNSAPDKSGLPSDRFSAERTGGSVSTLTIQRTQQEDSAVYLCASSTGGGTGGLGELFFGEGSRLTVL.

The genes are TRBV7-2 and TRBJ2-2; D not certain. In germline, CDR1 is SGHTA, CDR2 FQGNSA. There are 14 residues in the CDR3. The V and J ends lost 1 base and 3 bases respectively, with 6 bases between them. This chain's CDR3 is CASSLGLYTGELFF. In DNA form, the CDR3 reads TGTGCCAGCAGCTTAGGACTTTACACCGGGGAGCTGTTTTTT.